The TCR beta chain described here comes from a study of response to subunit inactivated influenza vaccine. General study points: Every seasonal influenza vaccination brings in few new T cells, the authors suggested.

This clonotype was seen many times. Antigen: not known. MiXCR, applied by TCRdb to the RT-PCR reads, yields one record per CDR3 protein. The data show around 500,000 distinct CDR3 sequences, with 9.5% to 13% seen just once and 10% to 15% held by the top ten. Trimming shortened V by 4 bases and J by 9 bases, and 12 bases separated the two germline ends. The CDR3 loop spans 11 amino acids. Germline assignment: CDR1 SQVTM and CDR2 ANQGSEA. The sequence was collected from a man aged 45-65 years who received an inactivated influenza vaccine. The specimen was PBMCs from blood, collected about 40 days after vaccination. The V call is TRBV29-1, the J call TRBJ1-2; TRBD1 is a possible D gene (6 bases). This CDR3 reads CSVVGGGSYTF. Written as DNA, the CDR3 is TGCAGCGTTGTCGGAGGGGGTAGCTACACCTTC.